Presented here are 4 T cell receptor beta chains from one specimen sequenced in a study of blood T cell repertoires in COVID-19 (dated by TCRdb to the early 2020s). The library relied on the immunoSEQ multiplex PCR assay. TCRdb stores this immuneACCESS table with in-frame sequences only. Part of the clones is absent; in the studies checked, under half of the shortfall reflects unresolved V genes, and no reason is known for the rest. This sample gives about 100,000 clones in total; 84% of them show up just once. The top ten hold about a tenth of the sample. Material for sequencing was peripheral blood. These receptors were taken from a man in his forties or fifties with active or convalescent COVID-19.

CDR3 residues: CAISESAGITGELFF. CDR3 in DNA: TGTGCCATCAGTGAGTCGGCGGGGATCACCGGGGAGCTGTTTTTT. The chain carries TRBV10-3 and TRBJ2-2; tentative D call: TRBD2 (6 bases). Trimming took off 0 bases at V and 4 bases at J, with 9 bases between the two ends. Per the germline V gene, CDR1 is ENHRY and CDR2 is SYGVKD. CDR3 length: 15 residues.

The chain carries TRBV3-1 (or the pseudogene TRBV3-2) and TRBJ1-1; the D gene is possibly TRBD1 (5 bases). V lost 5 bases to trimming and J lost 4 bases, with 11 bases between them. Germline-derived CDR1 and CDR2 are LGHDT and YNNKEL (reference sequence). The CDR3 has 13 residues. CDR3 amino acids: CASSMRDSTEAFF. The CDR3 nucleotides read TGTGCCAGCAGCATGCGAGACAGCACTGAAGCTTTCTTT.

This chain connects TRBV29-1 to TRBJ1-2; 8 bases line up with TRBD1. The trim removed 7 bases at V and 6 bases at J, leaving 10 bases unmatched. The germline V gene has CDR1 SQVTM and CDR2 ANQGSEA. This CDR3 region has 13 residues. The CDR3 nucleotides read TGCAGCGCCTCCTTTGACAGGGGCAATGGCTACACCTTC. It translates to CSASFDRGNGYTF.

This chain uses TRBV10-3 with TRBJ1-3; D remains unclear. Germline loops: CDR1 ENHRY, CDR2 SYGVKD. Deletions cut 4 bases from V and 3 bases from J, with 22 bases between. The CDR3 spans 18 residues. The CDR3 sequence: CAISVGEGFSSSGNTIYF. The CDR3 region has the DNA TGTGCCATCAGTGTTGGTGAGGGATTTTCCAGTAGTGGAAACACCATATATTTT.